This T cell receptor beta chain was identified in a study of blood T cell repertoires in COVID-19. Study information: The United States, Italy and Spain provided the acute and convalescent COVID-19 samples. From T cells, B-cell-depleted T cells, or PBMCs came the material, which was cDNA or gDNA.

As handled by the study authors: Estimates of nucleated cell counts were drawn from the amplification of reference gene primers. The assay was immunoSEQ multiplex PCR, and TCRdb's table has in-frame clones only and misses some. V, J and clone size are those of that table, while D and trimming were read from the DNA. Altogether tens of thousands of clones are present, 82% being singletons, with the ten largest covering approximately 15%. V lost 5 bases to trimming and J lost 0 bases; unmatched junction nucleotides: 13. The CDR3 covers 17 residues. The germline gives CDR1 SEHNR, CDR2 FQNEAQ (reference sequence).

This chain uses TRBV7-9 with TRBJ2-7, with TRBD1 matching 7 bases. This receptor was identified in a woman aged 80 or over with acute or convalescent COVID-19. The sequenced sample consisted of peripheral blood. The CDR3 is CASSLLGGRRSSYEQYF. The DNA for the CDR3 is TGTGCCAGCAGCCTCCTAGGGGGCCGGAGGAGCTCCTACGAGCAGTACTTC.